A single sample is the source of the 7 T cell receptor beta chains below, sequenced in a study of cytomegalovirus exposure and HLA in healthy donors. 13 Jbeta primers and 60 Vbeta primers were used for the PCR. The data were produced by immunoSEQ multiplex PCR, yet TCRdb's version contains in-frame clones alone and is incomplete. Altogether 250,000 to 350,000 clones are present, approximately 80% being singletons, with the ten largest covering less than 0.4%. The sequenced sample consisted of PBMCs. The source of these receptors is a girl between 2 and 10 years old in good health and CMV-seronegative.

V usage is TRBV30 and J usage is TRBJ1-5; 7 nucleotides align to TRBD1. The CDR3 is 14 amino acids. The ends lost 4 bases at V and 3 bases at J; junction bases unmatched: 6. From germline, CDR1 is GTSNPN and CDR2 SVGIG (reference sequence). CDR3 region: CAWTPGQANQPQHF. As DNA, the CDR3 is TGTGCCTGGACTCCCGGACAGGCCAATCAGCCCCAGCATTTT. The full variable domain, with the rest looked up from reference TRBV30 and TRBJ1-5, is SQTIHQWPATLVQPVGSPLSLECTVEGTSNPNLYWYRQAAGRGLQLLFYSVGIGQISSEVPQNLSASRPQDRQFILSSKKLLLSDSGFYLCAWTPGQANQPQHFGDGTRLSIL.

The table lists this clone with a count of one. The chain joins TRBV7-3 to TRBJ2-7, with 7 bases fitting TRBD2. Germline V lookup: CDR1 SGHTA, CDR2 FQGTGA. This CDR3 contains 15 residues. J was trimmed by 2 bases and V by 0 bases; bases with no gene match: 4. The CDR3 DNA sequence: TGTGCCAGCAGCTTAACGGCGGGAGACCCCTACGAGCAGTACTTC. Its translation is CASSLTAGDPYEQYF. The full variable domain, completed using reference TRBV7-3 and TRBJ2-7, is GAGVSQTPSNKVTEKGKYVELRCDPISGHTALYWYRQSLGQGPEFLIYFQGTGAADDSGLPNDRFFAVRPEGSVSTLKIQRTERGDSAVYLCASSLTAGDPYEQYFGPGTRLTVT.

The gene calls are TRBV7-8 and TRBJ2-5; 8 bases line up with TRBD2. The J call may be mistaken, given a closer DNA end match to TRBJ2-7. The germline V gene has CDR1 SGHVS and CDR2 FQNEAQ. The CDR3 runs 17 residues. CDR3 sequence (DNA): TGTGCCAGCAGCTTATCCGGGGGGGCCTTGTTCCCCTACGAGCAGTACTTC. Amino acids: CASSLSGGALFPYEQYF.

The chain has TRBV28 and TRBJ1-4; no clear D gene. Germline V CDR1 and CDR2: MDHEN, SYDVKM. V shed 5 bases and J shed 4 bases, with 8 bases lying between them. The CDR3 covers 13 residues. The CDR3 region is CASSMGGNEKLFF. The CDR3 DNA follows: TGTGCCAGCAGTATGGGAGGTAATGAAAAACTGTTTTTT.

This sequence joins TRBV28 and TRBJ2-5; D is undetermined. Judging by the DNA end, TRBJ2-7 fits better; the J call may be wrong. Germline V CDR1 and CDR2: MDHEN, SYDVKM. The CDR3 spans 11 residues. The CDR3 nucleotides are TGTGCCAGCAGTTTAAAATACGAGCAGTACTTC. Residues: CASSLKYEQYF.

The gene calls are TRBV28 and TRBJ1-6; D is unresolved. Trimming pared 3 bases from V and 5 bases from J, leaving 14 bases between. This CDR3 has 16 residues. Germline CDR1 MDHEN, CDR2 SYDVKM. In DNA form, the CDR3 reads TGTGCCAGCAGTTTCCCCCAGACACGAAATAATTCACCCCTCCACTTT. Translation: CASSFPQTRNNSPLHF.

The rearrangement links TRBV28 to TRBJ2-7, with TRBD1 identical over 7 bases. In germline, CDR1 is MDHEN, CDR2 SYDVKM. The CDR3 sequence is 13 residues long. V dropped 6 bases and J dropped 3; count of bases not matched to a gene: 5. In DNA, the CDR3 is TGTGCCAGCAGGCTGGGACAGAACTACGAGCAGTACTTC. Its translation: CASRLGQNYEQYF. The full variable domain, rest sourced from reference TRBV28 and TRBJ2-7, is DVKVTQSSRYLVKRTGEKVFLECVQDMDHENMFWYRQDPGLGLRLIYFSYDVKMKEKGDIPEGYSVSREKKERFSLILESASTNQTSMYLCASRLGQNYEQYFGPGTRLTVT.